This paragraph reports one T cell receptor (beta chain). The antigen is not known. TCRdb's table, derived via immunoSEQ multiplex PCR, lists solely in-frame clones and lacks some. In the table there are tens of thousands of clones, 70% to 80% of which are singletons. This record comes from a study of radiotherapy plus CTLA-4 blockade in lung cancer. Overall study context: For 18% of patients, objective responses occurred, and approximately 33% had disease control. Study observations and caveats: How blood T cell clones changed early, along with interferon-beta, reportedly forecast response best.

From germline, CDR1 is SEHNR and CDR2 FQNEAQ (reference sequence). This CDR3 region has 14 residues. V lost 5 bases and J lost 8; bases outside the gene matches: 9. The sequence came from a human donor with non-small cell lung cancer who had a complete response to radiotherapy plus ipilimumab. The chain is built from TRBV7-9 and TRBJ1-2, with TRBD1 matching 9 bases. Sequencing used peripheral blood, obtained from a patient treated with radiotherapy plus ipilimumab. The chain's CDR3 is CASSLGDRAWGYTF. Here the CDR3 DNA reads TGTGCCAGCAGCCTGGGGGACAGGGCTTGGGGCTACACCTTC.